This TCR beta chain appears in the sequencing data of a study of blood T cell repertoires in COVID-19. Trimming took off 3 bases at V and 6 bases at J, with 16 bases between the two ends. Germline CDR1 is MNHEY and CDR2 is SMNVEV (reference sequence). The CDR3 spans 15 residues. Using immunoSEQ multiplex PCR, the repertoire was profiled, and TCRdb retains in-frame clones only, with some absent. This repertoire shows 150,000 or so clones, approximately 88% found once; its top ten account for roughly 1.2%. The material sequenced was PBMCs or T cells enriched from blood (not recorded which). The chain combines TRBV27 with TRBJ2-3; TRBD2 might be the D (5 bases). This receptor was identified in a woman in her thirties with acute COVID-19. The CDR3 loop reads CASSFIGNSADTQYF. The CDR3 DNA follows: TGTGCCAGCAGTTTCATCGGGAACTCGGCGGATACGCAGTATTTT.